This section outlines one T cell receptor beta chain sequence together with its context. Its antigen is as yet unknown. This entry is derived from a study of cytomegalovirus exposure and HLA in healthy donors. Study-level points and caveats: Per a later analysis, roughly 17,000 TCR beta sequences showed association with HLA alleles at 0.05 false discovery rate.

Healthy bone marrow donors supplied every sample. The CDR3 is 15 residues long. With 4 bases removed from V and 10 bases from J, the gap between germline ends came to 18 bases. Germline V gene data show CDR1 as SGHNT and CDR2 as YYREEE (reference sequence). The primer mix had 60 Vbeta and 13 Jbeta primers. Authors' analysis steps: The count from a later analysis was some 80 million unique TCR beta chains, some 10 million of them shared. Clones were sequenced by immunoSEQ multiplex PCR, and TCRdb holds only the in-frame ones, with some missing. That table is the source of V, J and clone size, and D and trimming were worked out from the DNA. Its listing shows roughly 70,000 clones.

The chain recombines TRBV5-4 with TRBJ1-6; perhaps TRBD1 as D (6 bases). Sequenced: PBMCs. The TCR was taken from a man in his forties in good health and CMV-seronegative. The CDR3 is CASSPLPGQQSPLHF. The CDR3 DNA follows: TGTGCCAGCAGCCCACTTCCGGGACAACAGTCACCCCTCCACTTT.